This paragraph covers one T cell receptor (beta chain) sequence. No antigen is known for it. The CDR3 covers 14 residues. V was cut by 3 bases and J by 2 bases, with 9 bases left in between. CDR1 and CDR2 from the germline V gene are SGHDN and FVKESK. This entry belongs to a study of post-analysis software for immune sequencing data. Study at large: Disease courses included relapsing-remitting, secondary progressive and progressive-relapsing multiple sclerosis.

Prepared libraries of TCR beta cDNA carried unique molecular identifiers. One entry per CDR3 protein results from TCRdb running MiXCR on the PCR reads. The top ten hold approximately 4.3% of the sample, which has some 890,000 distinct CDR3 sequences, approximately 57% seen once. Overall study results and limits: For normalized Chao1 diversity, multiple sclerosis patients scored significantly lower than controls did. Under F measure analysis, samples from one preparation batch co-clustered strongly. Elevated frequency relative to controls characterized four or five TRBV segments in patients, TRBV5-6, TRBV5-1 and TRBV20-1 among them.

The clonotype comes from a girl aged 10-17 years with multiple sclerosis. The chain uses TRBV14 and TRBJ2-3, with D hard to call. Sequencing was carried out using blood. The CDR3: CASSQIKYTDTQYF. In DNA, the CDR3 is TGTGCCAGCAGCCAGATAAAGTACACAGATACGCAGTATTTT. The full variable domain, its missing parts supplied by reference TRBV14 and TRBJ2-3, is EAGVTQFPSHSVIEKGQTVTLRCDPISGHDNLYWYRRVMGKEIKFLLHFVKESKQDESGMPNNRFLAERTGGTYSTLKVQPAELEDSGVYFCASSQIKYTDTQYFGPGTRLTVL.